One and the same sample provided the 32 T cell receptor beta chains below, sequenced in a study of tumor and adjacent non-tumor tissue in lung cancer. No cell sorting was done before RNA was extracted from the tissue. This non-tumor lung sample came from over 3 cm beyond the tumor edge. A modified ARM-PCR protocol with three rounds of nested PCR amplified TCRbeta. TCRdb re-called the multiplex PCR reads through MiXCR, storing one row per CDR3 protein. The sample lists roughly 49,000 distinct CDR3 sequences, about 80% seen once, with approximately 23% in the top ten. Sequenced: distant non-tumor lung tissue. The receptors derive from a woman aged 60-75 years with non-small cell lung cancer.

This clonotype was seen only a few times. The CDR3, as DNA: TGCAGTGCTAGAGATCCGGCTAGCGGAACCTCCTACGAGCAGTACTTC. It specifies CSARDPASGTSYEQYF. J is TRBJ2-7 and V is TRBV20-1; 7 bases map to TRBD2. Germline trimming cut 0 bases from V and 0 bases from J; bases unmatched to any gene: 8. Germline V gives CDR1 DFQATT, CDR2 SNEGSKA (reference sequence). CDR3 length: 16 amino acids.

This clonotype showed up many times. The genes are TRBV20-1 and TRBJ1-2, with unresolved D. The CDR3 is 12 residues long. V gave up 3 bases and J gave up 6 bases, with 11 bases separating them. Germline loops: CDR1 DFQATT, CDR2 SNEGSKA (reference sequence). The CDR3 region is CSASGGYDGYTF. The CDR3 region has the DNA TGCAGTGCTAGTGGAGGCTACGATGGCTACACCTTC.

This chain uses TRBV24-1 with TRBJ1-4, with D possibly matching TRBD1 (5 bases). V lost 4 bases and J lost 10, with 27 bases in between. Germline-derived CDR1 and CDR2 are KGHDR and SFDVKD. The CDR3 is 18 residues long. The CDR3 is CATSEGPRGRNLKGKLFF. CDR3 coding DNA: TGTGCCACCAGTGAGGGACCCCGAGGGAGGAATTTGAAAGGAAAACTGTTTTTT.

With respect to this clonotype: A read error may produce the germline difference seen at one junction end. The rearrangement uses TRBV14 and TRBJ2-3, with TRBD2 as a possible D gene (6 bases). This CDR3 has 17 amino acids. Germline V gene lookup returns CDR1 SGHDN and CDR2 FVKESK. DNA for the CDR3: TGTGCCAGCGGCCAAGATCGGTGGAGGGGAGCCACAGATGCGCAGTATTTT. It is translated as CASGQDRWRGATDAQYF.

The gene calls are TRBV6-1 and TRBJ1-3; D unclear. V gave up 7 bases and J gave up 3 bases, with 16 bases separating them. Germline CDR1 is MNHNS and CDR2 is SASEGT. The CDR3 loop spans 15 amino acids. The CDR3 spells CASTLTGSRGNTIYF. The CDR3 nucleotides read TGTGCCAGCACTCTAACGGGGAGTCGTGGAAACACCATATATTTT.

This clonotype was found many times. A much larger clone lies a single base off, so this may be a read error. The chain combines TRBV6-2 or TRBV6-3 with TRBJ2-3; D might be TRBD1 (5 bases). Trimming shortened V by 8 bases and J by 9 bases, and 15 bases separated the two germline ends. The germline V gene has CDR1 MNHEY and CDR2 SVGEGT. This CDR3 is built from 12 residues. CDR3: CASADGAGTQYF. The CDR3 DNA reads TGTGCCAGCGCCGACGGCGCAGGGACGCAGTATTTT.

This clonotype was observed many times. Lacking the conserved final phenylalanine or tryptophan, this CDR3 likely reflects a read error. The rearrangement joins TRBV6-1 to TRBJ2-5; no definite D call. Germline V lookup: CDR1 MNHNS, CDR2 SASEGT. This CDR3 is 15 amino acids long. Between the trimmed V and J ends, which lost 2 bases and 1 base, there was a span of 11 bases. As DNA, the CDR3 is TGTGCCAGCAGTGAAAATCGAGCGTTCCAAGAGACCCAGTACGTC. Protein sequence: CASSENRAFQETQYV.

Points on this clonotype: A read error may produce the germline difference seen at one junction end. The chain is built from TRBV4-1 and TRBJ2-3; D is perhaps TRBD2 (5 bases). This CDR3 comprises 15 residues. Germline values: CDR1 MGHRA, CDR2 YSYEKL. Written as DNA, the CDR3 is TGCGCCAGCAGCGTGACTAACGGCCGTACAGATACGCATTATTTT. This sequence encodes CASSVTNGRTDTHYF.

To note about this clonotype: The junction differs from germline at one of its ends, possibly a read error. The V gene is TRBV6-1, the J gene TRBJ1-1, with D hard to call. This CDR3 has 15 residues. Germline values: CDR1 MNHNS, CDR2 SASEGT. The CDR3 protein is CTSSDAQFQNTEAFF. CDR3 bases: TGTACCAGCAGTGATGCGCAGTTCCAGAACACTGAAGCTTTCTTT.

The chain is built from TRBV15 and TRBJ1-2; D unclear. Germline V lookup: CDR1 LNHNV, CDR2 YYDKDF (reference sequence). The CDR3 has 16 amino acids. V lost 5 bases to trimming and J lost 2 bases, with 18 bases between them. CDR3: CATSPWTQDLNYGYTF. In DNA form, the CDR3 reads TGTGCCACCAGCCCTTGGACCCAGGACTTAAACTATGGCTACACCTTC.

This clonotype has at least ten counts. The gene calls are TRBV28 and TRBJ1-2; 7 bases map to TRBD1. Germline CDR1 reads MDHEN; CDR2 reads SYDVKM. The CDR3 has 14 amino acids. The J segment lost 7 bases and the V segment lost 6 bases, leaving 11 bases of the junction unmatched. DNA for the CDR3: TGTGCCAGCAGACCGACAGGGCGGTCGGGTGGCTACACCTTC. This encodes CASRPTGRSGGYTF.

Comments on this clonotype: Compared with germline, one end of the junction differs, possibly owing to a read error. CDR3 coding DNA: TGTGTCAGCAATTGGGACCACGGAGGATACGAGCAGTACTTC. Its translation is CVSNWDHGGYEQYF. V is TRBV11-2 and J is TRBJ2-7, with D perhaps given as TRBD1 or TRBD2 (5 bases each). CDR1 and CDR2 (germline): SGHAT, FQNNGV. CDR3 length: 14 amino acids.

Notes on this clonotype: One end of the junction is discordant with germline, which a read error may explain. V is TRBV4-3 and J is TRBJ2-7; D is perhaps TRBD1 or TRBD2 (5 bases each). Germline CDR1 reads LGHNA; CDR2 reads YSLEER. This CDR3 comprises 15 residues. The chain's CDR3 is CASNQDRGGTYEHYF. CDR3 coding DNA: TGCGCCAGCAACCAAGATCGAGGTGGGACCTACGAGCACTACTTC.

This clonotype was recorded only once. The rearrangement links TRBV7-8 to TRBJ2-3; 8 positions agree with TRBD2. The CDR3 has 15 amino acids. J was trimmed by 2 bases and V by 10 bases; bases with no gene match: 11. CDR1 is SGHVS and CDR2 is FQNEAQ in the germline V gene. For the CDR3, the DNA is TGTGCCATCAGATTACGGGGGGGGGACACAGATACGCAGTATTTT. The encoded protein is CAIRLRGGDTDTQYF.

In regard to this clonotype: A read error is possible here, since a much larger clone lies one base away. The chain uses TRBV28 and TRBJ2-2; D unclear. The V gene lost 10 bases and the J gene lost 4 bases, with 16 bases spanning the gap. CDR3 length: 14 amino acids. Germline loops: CDR1 MDHEN, CDR2 SYDVKM. The CDR3 DNA follows: TGTGCCAACAAATTCTCTCCCAGCACCGGGGAGCTGTTTTTT. Translation gives CANKFSPSTGELFF.

This clonotype was counted once. The junction shows a germline mismatch at one end, possibly a read error. The J gene is TRBJ2-4, the V gene TRBV6-5; possibly TRBD1 or TRBD2 for D (5 bases each). The CDR3 contains 17 residues. Germline V gene sequence: CDR1 MNHEY, CDR2 SVGAGI. Written as DNA, the CDR3 is TGTACCAGTAGACCATCGAAAGGGAGAGGGACCAGAAACATTCAGTACTTC. Translating gives CTSRPSKGRGTRNIQYF.

On this clonotype itself: Possible read error: a much larger clone is one base away. CDR3 nucleotide sequence: TGCAGTGCTAGAGGGACACCCAGGGGTAATTTACCCCTCCACTTT. This gives the protein CSARGTPRGNLPLHF. V usage is TRBV20-1 and J usage is TRBJ1-6; a possible D gene is TRBD1 (6 bases). Germline CDR1 DFQATT, CDR2 SNEGSKA (reference sequence). CDR3 length: 15 residues.

This clonotype came up a few times. The junction shows a germline mismatch at one end, possibly a read error. This chain connects TRBV9 to TRBJ2-1, with a possible D match to TRBD2 (5 bases). The CDR3 contains 15 residues. Looked up from germline, CDR1 is SGDLS and CDR2 is YYNGEE. The CDR3 sequence: CASSAGSSSYNEQFF. The CDR3 DNA reads as TGTGCCAGTAGCGCAGGCTCAAGCTCCTACAATGAGCAGTTCTTC.

A remark on this clonotype: The conserved phenylalanine or tryptophan normally closing the CDR3 is absent here, so this likely arose from a read error. J is TRBJ2-7 and V is TRBV11-1, with D perhaps being TRBD1 or TRBD2 (5 bases each). The CDR3 runs to 15 residues. CDR1 SGHAT and CDR2 FQDESV come from the germline V gene (reference sequence). The CDR3 here is CASSLGRDAPYKQYL. CDR3 in DNA: TGTGCCAGCAGCTTGGGCCGGGACGCCCCCTACAAGCAGTACTTA.

On this clonotype itself: Just one base apart from a much larger clone, this may be a read error. The rearrangement joins TRBV28 to TRBJ1-2; D gene uncertain. The CDR3 extends over 11 amino acids. The germline V gene has CDR1 MDHEN and CDR2 SYDVKM. Trimming stripped 8 bases from V and 7 bases from J, with 11 bases between. CDR3 protein: CASWHQGGYTF. The CDR3 coding sequence is TGTGCCAGCTGGCACCAAGGTGGCTACACCTTC.

The V call is TRBV11-3, the J call TRBJ1-3, with D maybe TRBD1 (5 bases). CDR1 and CDR2 from the germline V gene are SGHNT and YENEEA. V was shortened by 10 bases and J by 5 bases, with 15 bases between the two germline ends. This CDR3 spans 13 amino acids. CDR3 amino acids: CATRGDARNTIYF. Here the CDR3 DNA reads TGTGCCACCCGGGGGGACGCTAGAAACACCATATATTTT.

On this clonotype: A read error may produce the germline difference seen at one junction end. The chain recombines TRBV29-1 with TRBJ2-5; 8 bases match TRBD2. Germline CDR1 is SQVTM and CDR2 is ANQGSEA. The CDR3 is made up of 11 amino acids. CDR3 region: CTVQGGGTQHF. The CDR3 DNA is TGCACCGTACAGGGCGGGGGGACCCAGCACTTC.

This clonotype counts as medium-sized. The gene calls are TRBV29-1 and TRBJ2-5; D call uncertain. V was pared by 4 bases and J by 2 bases, with 8 bases between. CDR1 SQVTM and CDR2 ANQGSEA come from the germline V gene. The CDR3 runs to 12 residues. CDR3 in DNA: TGCAGCGTTGGGGTCCGACAAGAGACCCAGTACTTC. It is translated as CSVGVRQETQYF. Combining the CDR3 with reference TRBV29-1 and TRBJ2-5 gives the whole variable domain SAVISQKPSRDICQRGTSLTIQCQVDSQVTMMFWYRQQPGQSLTLIATANQGSEATYESGFVIDKFPISRPNLTFSTLTVSNMSPEDSSIYLCSVGVRQETQYFGPGTRLLVL.

This chain uses TRBV20-1 with TRBJ2-7, with 8 positions matching TRBD2. The CDR3 is 12 amino acids. Germline CDR1 DFQATT, CDR2 SNEGSKA (reference sequence). In nucleotides, the CDR3 is TGCGGTGTCACTAGCGGAACCTACGAGCAGTACTTC. This sequence encodes CGVTSGTYEQYF.

This clonotype occurred once. The junction does not match germline at one end; this may be a read error. The chain employs TRBV6-5 and TRBJ2-1, with D unresolved. CDR3 length: 17 amino acids. CDR1 and CDR2 (germline): MNHEY, SVGAGI. The CDR3, as DNA: TGTACCAGCAGTTACTCGGTCTCTGGCGGTCCCTACAATGAGCAGTTCTTC. Protein product: CTSSYSVSGGPYNEQFF.

This clonotype showed up just a few times. V gene TRBV4-1 combines with J gene TRBJ2-1; the D is unclear. The CDR3 loop spans 14 amino acids. CDR1 is MGHRA and CDR2 is YSYEKL in the germline V gene. CDR3 in amino acids: CVNSFSAANNEQFF. The CDR3 nucleotides are TGCGTCAACAGCTTTTCGGCCGCAAACAATGAGCAGTTCTTC.

Turning to this clonotype: Lacking the conserved final phenylalanine or tryptophan, this CDR3 likely reflects a read error. The limits of the CDR3 on the DNA are not certain, so only TCRdb's listed CDR3 is given. This rearrangement joins TRBV6-2 or TRBV6-3 to TRBJ1-5; the table assigns TRBD1, which was not confirmed against the DNA. Looked up from germline, CDR1 is MNHEY and CDR2 is SVGEGT. Inclusive of both ends, the CDR3 amounts to 20 amino acids. The CDR3: CASSYLSVDRERYSNQPQHL.

About this clonotype: An end of the junction differs from the germline gene, which may be a read error. The gene calls are TRBV6-6 and TRBJ2-7; weak D call: TRBD1 (6 bases). The V gene's germline CDR1 is MNHNY and CDR2 SVGAGI (reference sequence). The CDR3 is made up of 14 amino acids. CDR3 sequence: CAGSTAEQGNEQCF. The DNA for the CDR3 is TGTGCCGGCAGTACCGCCGAACAGGGCAACGAGCAGTGCTTT.

Worth noting for this clonotype: This CDR3 is missing its conserved last phenylalanine or tryptophan, likely due to a read error. This sequence joins TRBV4-3 and TRBJ1-6; D possibly corresponds to TRBD1 (5 bases). CDR3 size: 16 residues. Germline CDR1 and CDR2: LGHNA and YSLEER. The CDR3 sequence: CASSQDGGTYKSPLHL. CDR3 coding DNA: TGCGCCAGCAGCCAAGATGGCGGGACGTATAAATCACCCCTCCACTTA.

V gene TRBV6-2 or TRBV6-3 combines with J gene TRBJ2-1, with 9 nucleotides matching TRBD2. The ends lost 6 bases at V and 8 bases at J; junction bases unmatched: 17. Germline V gives CDR1 MNHEY, CDR2 SVGEGT. The CDR3 is 17 amino acids. The CDR3 sequence: CASSSHHRAGGGDEQFF. CDR3 in DNA: TGTGCCAGCAGCTCACACCATCGAGCGGGAGGAGGGGATGAGCAGTTCTTC.

Only a few counts were recorded for this clonotype. The J gene is TRBJ1-5, the V gene TRBV20-1; D is possibly TRBD1 (6 bases). V was pared by 6 bases and J by 3 bases, with 15 bases between. The V gene's germline CDR1 is DFQATT and CDR2 SNEGSKA (reference sequence). This CDR3 has 14 amino acids. The CDR3 DNA is TGCAGTGCCCTGGACAGAGTAAACAATCAGCCCCAGCATTTT. Its translation is CSALDRVNNQPQHF.

This clonotype was recorded a few times. Possible read error: a much larger clone is one base away. The chain joins TRBV28 to TRBJ2-7; TRBD1 or TRBD2 may be the D gene (5 bases each). This CDR3 comprises 14 residues. The germline V and J ends were trimmed by 8 bases and 1 base, with 15 bases remaining between them. Germline V gives CDR1 MDHEN, CDR2 SYDVKM. The CDR3 loop is CASGSGQLSYEQYF. CDR3 nucleotide sequence: TGTGCCAGCGGTTCGGGGCAGCTGTCCTACGAGCAGTACTTC.